This T cell receptor beta chain was obtained from a study of cytomegalovirus exposure and HLA in healthy donors. Study conclusions and caveats: The CMV antigen specificity of three CMV-associated chains was confirmed through in vitro analysis. The classifier, whose performance was assessed in both the original and validation cohorts, reportedly diagnosed cytomegalovirus status with high specificity and sensitivity. Subsequent analysis revealed that first-cohort TCR clusters tended to co-occur in the 100 to 150 validation repertoires.

V lost 0 bases and J lost 3, with 19 bases in between. The CDR3 loop spans 18 amino acids. Germline assignment: CDR1 SGDLS and CDR2 YYNGEE. Points on this clone: Its antigen is unidentified.

The protocol was immunoSEQ multiplex PCR, while the TCRdb copy is restricted to in-frame clones and leaves out a portion. The data contain about 280,000 clones, 80% to 90% of them singletons. Sequencing was done on a sample of PBMCs. This chain joins TRBV9 and TRBJ2-1, with a possible D match to TRBD2 (6 bases). This TCR derives from a woman aged 18-29 years in good health and CMV-seronegative. As DNA, the CDR3 is TGTGCCAGCAGCGTAGCGGCGTCAGCGGGCCTAAGCTACAATGAGCAGTTCTTC. Translating gives CASSVAASAGLSYNEQFF.